A single sample is the source of the 19 T cell receptor beta chains below, sequenced in a study of CD8+CD57+ T cells in acquired aplastic anemia (dated by TCRdb to 2017 to 2018). The sample was run on an Illumina HiSeq 2000. TCR beta VDJ combination and CDR3 sequence profiling used genomic DNA as the template. TCRdb cleaned the public reads at Q25 with fastp, built clones with MiXCR and kept in-frame beta chains. For every CDR3 protein sequence, its rows merge into one entry that carries the most common genes and DNA. The sample records roughly 200,000 distinct CDR3 sequences, 63% of which are singletons. Together, the top ten hold about two fifths of the sample. The patients picked for sequencing were ones in whom flow cytometry had shown an expansion of CD8+CD57+ cells. Input material: sorted CD4+, CD8+, or CD8+CD57+ T cells (not recorded which) from PBMCs. The receptors derive from a human donor with aplastic anemia.

Only one count was recorded for this clonotype. A much larger clone differs by one base, so this may be a read error. The V call is TRBV2, the J call TRBJ2-1, with 9 bases fitting TRBD2. Losses at the gene ends were 5 bases for V and 4 bases for J; bases not matched to a gene: 6. The germline gives CDR1 SNHLY, CDR2 FYNNEI. The CDR3 contains 15 residues. The CDR3 DNA sequence: TGTGCCAGCAGTCTAGCGGGGAGGCCATACAATGAGCAGTTCTTC. It yields the protein CASSLAGRPYNEQFF.

This clonotype was seen a few times. The chain combines TRBV29-1 with TRBJ2-1, with TRBD2 as a possible D gene (7 bases). The CDR3 extends over 15 amino acids. The V gene's germline CDR1 is SQVTM and CDR2 ANQGSEA. V lost 4 bases to trimming and J lost 8 bases, with 21 bases between them. CDR3 sequence: CSVGERDKGFDEQFF. CDR3 bases: TGCAGCGTTGGGGAGCGGGACAAGGGGTTCGATGAGCAGTTCTTC.

This clonotype occurred many times. The V gene is TRBV20-1, the J gene TRBJ2-1, with 9 bases lining up with TRBD1. CDR3 length: 16 residues. Trimming cost V 2 bases and J 8 bases; bases outside gene matches: 13. CDR1 and CDR2 (germline): DFQATT, SNEGSKA (reference sequence). CDR3 residues: CSARPTGTGMMDEQFF. Here the CDR3 DNA reads TGCAGTGCTAGACCAACCGGGACAGGGATGATGGATGAGCAGTTCTTC.

The J gene is TRBJ2-2, the V gene TRBV20-1, with D hard to call. The CDR3 runs 14 residues. Per the germline V gene, CDR1 is DFQATT and CDR2 is SNEGSKA (reference sequence). V lost 5 bases, J lost 2 bases, and 12 bases lay in between. This chain's CDR3 is CSAVGLLNTGELFF. Here the CDR3 DNA reads TGCAGTGCTGTAGGCCTACTTAACACCGGGGAGCTGTTTTTT.

The CDR3 here is CAISGRGQTNYGYTF. CDR3 DNA: TGTGCCATCAGTGGGCGGGGGCAGACGAACTATGGCTACACCTTC. This chain links TRBV10-3 with TRBJ1-2; possible D gene TRBD1, 6 bases. Germline-derived CDR1 and CDR2 are ENHRY and SYGVKD. V was shortened by 4 bases and J by 2 bases, with 14 bases between the two germline ends. This CDR3 region has 15 residues.

Remarks on this clonotype: It is unclear where the CDR3 begins or ends on the DNA, so no DNA is shown, and the CDR3 is as TCRdb lists it. The chain is built from TRBV5-5 and TRBJ2-7. The germline gives CDR1 SGHKS, CDR2 YYEKEE (reference sequence). A total of 20 residues make up the CDR3, ends included. CDR3 residues: CASSFYICSASDRSSYEQYF.

The sample holds many counts of this clonotype. Likely a read error: the CDR3 ends without its conserved phenylalanine or tryptophan. It is unclear where the CDR3 begins or ends on the DNA, so no DNA is shown, and the CDR3 is as TCRdb lists it. The chain carries TRBV2 and TRBJ1-1; the D segment call TRBD1 is taken from the table without a DNA check. The CDR3 contains 9 residues when both ends are counted. Germline V gene data show CDR1 as SNHLY and CDR2 as FYNNEI. The CDR3 reads CASKGQAIS.

The chain recombines TRBV3-1 with TRBJ1-2; no reliable D call. Germline loops: CDR1 LGHDT, CDR2 YNNKEL (reference sequence). The CDR3 extends over 15 amino acids. Deletions cut 0 bases from V and 8 bases from J, with 16 bases between. The CDR3 DNA sequence: TGTGCCAGCAGCCAAGACCCCGTTCCCGGTCCCGGCTACACCTTC. Translation: CASSQDPVPGPGYTF. The full variable domain, completed using reference TRBV3-1 and TRBJ1-2, is DTAVSQTPKYLVTQMGNDKSIKCEQNLGHDTMYWYKQDSKKFLKIMFSYNNKELIINETVPNRFSPKSPDKAHLNLHINSLELGDSAVYFCASSQDPVPGPGYTFGSGTRLTVV.

The chain carries TRBV5-1 and TRBJ2-2; D is uncertain. This CDR3 has 15 amino acids. V dropped 0 bases and J dropped 5 bases, with 11 bases sitting between them. Germline V CDR1 and CDR2: SGHRS, YFSETQ. The CDR3 bases are TGCGCCAGCAGCTTGGCGCCTCAAGGGACCGGGGAGCTGTTTTTT. This sequence encodes CASSLAPQGTGELFF. The full variable domain, with the rest looked up from reference TRBV5-1 and TRBJ2-2, is KAGVTQTPRYLIKTRGQQVTLSCSPISGHRSVSWYQQTPGQGLQFLFEYFSETQRNKGNFPGRFSGRQFSNSRSEMNVSTLELGDSALYLCASSLAPQGTGELFFGEGSRLTVL.

This clonotype was seen only once. This chain uses TRBV6-1 with TRBJ2-7; D not resolved. Trimming shortened V by 0 bases and J by 3 bases, and 6 bases separated the two germline ends. The CDR3 length is 13 residues. Germline-derived CDR1 and CDR2 are MNHNS and SASEGT. CDR3: CASSEAEIYEQYF. In DNA form, the CDR3 reads TGTGCCAGCAGTGAAGCCGAGATCTACGAGCAGTACTTC.

Many counts were recorded for this clonotype. An end of the junction does not agree with germline; a read error may underlie this. The V gene is TRBV15, the J gene TRBJ1-2; a weak D match, TRBD1 (5 bases). This CDR3 has 12 amino acids. CDR1 and CDR2 from the germline V gene are LNHNV and YYDKDF (reference sequence). The CDR3 DNA reads TGTGCCCCCAGGTTTGGGACTCTTGGCTACACCTTC. Protein: CAPRFGTLGYTF.

This chain uses TRBV29-1 with TRBJ2-1; no reliable D call. Trimming pared 2 bases from V and 2 bases from J, leaving 10 bases between. This CDR3 is built from 14 residues. Germline values: CDR1 SQVTM, CDR2 ANQGSEA. CDR3 bases: TGCAGCGTTGAATCTGATTCACCCTACAATGAGCAGTTCTTC. This encodes CSVESDSPYNEQFF.

The chain links TRBV10-3 to TRBJ1-2; D is unclear. Germline loops: CDR1 ENHRY, CDR2 SYGVKD. V was shortened by 0 bases and J by 0 bases, with 14 bases between the two germline ends. The CDR3 is 17 residues long. CDR3 sequence reads: CAISESSTDTPNYGYTF. In DNA form, the CDR3 reads TGTGCCATCAGTGAGTCGAGTACAGACACTCCTAACTATGGCTACACCTTC.

V and J are TRBV4-2 and TRBJ2-3; 7 nucleotides agree with TRBD1. Trimming at V came to 1 base and at J to 6 bases, leaving 7 bases not matched to a gene. The CDR3 loop spans 15 amino acids. Looked up from germline, CDR1 is LGHNA and CDR2 is YNFKEQ. The CDR3 DNA reads TGTGCCAGCAGCCAAGCCAAGACAGGGTTGGATACGCAGTATTTT. It specifies CASSQAKTGLDTQYF.

This chain links TRBV15 with TRBJ2-6, with D possibly TRBD2 on 6 matching bases. The V and J ends lost 7 bases and 2 bases respectively, with 6 bases between them. Germline V lookup: CDR1 LNHNV, CDR2 YYDKDF (reference sequence). This CDR3 has 13 amino acids. CDR3 residues: CATTGAGANVLTF. The CDR3 DNA sequence: TGTGCCACCACGGGAGCTGGGGCCAACGTCCTGACTTTC.

Only a few counts were recorded for this clonotype. This rearrangement joins TRBV12-3 or TRBV12-4 to TRBJ2-7; no reliable D call. The CDR3 consists of 14 residues. Deletions cut 2 bases from V and 2 bases from J, with 10 bases between. DNA for the CDR3: TGTGCCAGCAGTTTAAGAGTATCTGCCTACGAGCAGTACTTC. Translated, it gives CASSLRVSAYEQYF.

This sequence joins TRBV24-1 and TRBJ2-6, with a tentative D call TRBD2 (5 bases). This CDR3 is built from 16 residues. CDR1 is KGHDR and CDR2 is SFDVKD in the germline V gene. Trimming stripped 3 bases from V and 2 bases from J, with 10 bases between. Here the CDR3 DNA reads TGTGCCACCAGTGATCCCCGGGATGCTGGGGCCAACGTCCTGACTTTC. Amino acid sequence: CATSDPRDAGANVLTF.

This clonotype was found many times. The J gene is TRBJ2-2, the V gene TRBV7-9; the D call may be TRBD1 or TRBD2 (6 bases each). The germline CDR1 and CDR2 sequences are SEHNR and FQNEAQ (reference sequence). V lost 5 bases to trimming and J lost 8 bases, with 21 bases between them. This CDR3 contains 16 residues. The CDR3 coding sequence is TGTGCCAGCAGCCGCCCGGGGGCGGTCCGTCCGGGGGAGCTGTTTTTT. As protein: CASSRPGAVRPGELFF.

This clonotype was seen only once. CDR3 amino acids: CASSLDRTSTLHF. The CDR3 nucleotides are TGTGCCAGCAGCTTAGACCGGACGTCAACCCTCCACTTT. V is TRBV7-2 and J is TRBJ1-6; the D is unclear. The CDR3 extends over 13 amino acids. The V and J ends lost 1 base and 14 bases respectively, with 12 bases between them. Germline-derived CDR1 and CDR2 are SGHTA and FQGNSA.